Sequencing of this T cell receptor (beta chain) was carried out in a study of blood T cell repertoires in COVID-19. Looking at the study overall: Acute and convalescent COVID-19 specimens originated in the United States, Italy and Spain. PBMCs, B-cell-depleted T cells, or T cells were the source of the cDNA or gDNA that made up the material.

This CDR3 has 14 amino acids. Germline CDR1 WSHSY, CDR2 SAAADI. V trimming: 7 bases; J trimming: 2 bases; junction bases outside the gene matches: 4. Assay: immunoSEQ multiplex PCR; the TCRdb copy retains only in-frame clones and omits some. The sample yields about 170,000 clones, about 85% seen once. The chain recombines TRBV10-2 with TRBJ2-2, with TRBD1 identical over 7 bases. Sequenced: peripheral blood. The sequence came from a woman of 80 years or more in a cohort sampled during active or convalescent COVID-19. CDR3 coding DNA: TGCGCCAGCACACGGGACAGCAACACCGGGGAGCTGTTTTTT. Residues: CASTRDSNTGELFF.